This T cell receptor beta chain came from a study of naive and memory T cell subsets. Two oligonucleotides, mixed equimolar, formed the beta constant-region primer covering TRBC1 and TRBC2. The cDNA 3' end received a ligated single-stranded oligonucleotide carrying the SP2 primer and a 12-nucleotide UMI. TCRdb reanalysed the UMI-ligation and nested PCR reads using MiXCR and keeps one entry per CDR3 protein. Of 150,000 or so distinct CDR3 sequences listed, more than 15% are singletons. This CDR3 region has 16 residues. V lost 5 bases and J lost 0; bases outside the gene matches: 5. The chain recombines TRBV12-3 or TRBV12-4 with TRBJ2-2; TRBD2 agrees at 8 bases. This clonotype originated in a human donor in good health. The sample consisted of naive CD4+ T cells from blood. DNA for the CDR3: TGTGCCAGCAGTCTCCGGACTAGCCCGAACACCGGGGAGCTGTTTTTT. This gives the protein CASSLRTSPNTGELFF.